This T cell receptor beta chain derives from a study of OX40 agonist ivuxolimab in advanced cancers. Some clones are missing from TCRdb's copy, which holds only in-frame ones; the method was immunoSEQ multiplex PCR. In the table there are 20,000 to 25,000 clones, less than 90% of which are singletons. Germline V gene lookup returns CDR1 MNHEY and CDR2 SMNVEV (reference sequence). The ends lost 4 bases at V and 12 bases at J; junction bases unmatched: 15. The CDR3 is 16 amino acids. Here the sequenced sample was CD4+ or CD8+ T cells sorted from blood, taken in a trial of the OX40 agonist ivuxolimab. The rearrangement uses TRBV27 and TRBJ2-1; 10 bases are shared with TRBD1. The receptor was derived from an adult with an advanced solid tumor such as melanoma, head and neck, liver or kidney cancer. The CDR3 nucleotides read TGTGCCAGCAGTTACGACCCGAGACAGGGGGCGACGGGGCAGTTCTTC. The encoded protein is CASSYDPRQGATGQFF.